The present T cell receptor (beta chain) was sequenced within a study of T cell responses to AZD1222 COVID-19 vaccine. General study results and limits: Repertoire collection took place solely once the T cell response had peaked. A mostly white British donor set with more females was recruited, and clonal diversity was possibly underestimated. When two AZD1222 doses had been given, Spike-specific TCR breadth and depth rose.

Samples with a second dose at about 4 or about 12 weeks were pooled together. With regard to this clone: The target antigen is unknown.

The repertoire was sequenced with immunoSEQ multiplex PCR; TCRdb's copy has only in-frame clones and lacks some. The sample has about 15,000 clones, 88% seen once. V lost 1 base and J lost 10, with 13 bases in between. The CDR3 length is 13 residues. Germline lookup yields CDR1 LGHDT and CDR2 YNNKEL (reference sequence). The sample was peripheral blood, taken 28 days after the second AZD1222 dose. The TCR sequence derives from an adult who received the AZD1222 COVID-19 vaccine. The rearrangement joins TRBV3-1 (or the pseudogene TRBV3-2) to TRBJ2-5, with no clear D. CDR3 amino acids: CASSQGAPLVQYF. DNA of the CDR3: TGTGCCAGCAGCCAAGGCGCCCCCCTCGTCCAGTACTTC.